A selection of T cell receptor beta chains follows, all from one sample in a study of T cell responses to AZD1222 COVID-19 vaccine. Produced via immunoSEQ multiplex PCR; TCRdb's table is partial and in-frame only. Altogether 60,000 to 75,000 clones are present, 84% being singletons, with the ten largest covering around 19%. This material consisted of peripheral blood, taken on day 0 of AZD1222 vaccination. These receptors were taken from an adult in good health. Both conserved end residues are part of each CDR3. Fields, in order: clone size, J gene, D gene, V gene, CDR3 protein, CDR3 DNA. D genes are given only for firm matches. Size tells how often a clone was seen (once, few, many) or the class of an expanded clone, and some rows leave it out.

>-|TRBJ1-5|-|TRBV4-1
CASSQVLSVGQPQHF
TGCGCCAGCAGCCAAGTGTTGTCGGTGGGTCAGCCCCAGCATTTT
>once|TRBJ1-5|-|TRBV6-5
CASSYSDSRNQPQHF
TGTGCCAGCAGTTACTCGGACAGCCGCAATCAGCCCCAGCATTTT
>once|TRBJ1-2|-|TRBV5-1
CASSLNGANRDYGYTF
TGCGCCAGCAGCTTGAATGGGGCCAATCGAGACTATGGCTACACCTTC
>-|TRBJ1-2|-|TRBV29-1
CSVYYNYGYTF
TGCAGCGTTTACTACAACTATGGCTACACCTTC
>-|TRBJ2-1|TRBD2|TRBV24-1
CATSDWTSGNGEQFF
TGTGCCACCAGTGATTGGACTAGCGGGAACGGTGAGCAGTTCTTC
>-|TRBJ2-1|TRBD2|TRBV6-6
CASSPFGLAGTYNEQFF
TGTGCCAGCAGTCCATTCGGACTAGCGGGAACCTACAATGAGCAGTTCTTC
>-|TRBJ2-1|TRBD2|TRBV7-9
CASSPTAGEKIYEQFF
TGTGCCAGCAGCCCCACGGCGGGAGAAAAAATTTATGAGCAGTTCTTC
>few|TRBJ1-5|TRBD1|TRBV7-8
CASSWGQGQPQHF
TGTGCCAGCAGCTGGGGACAGGGACAGCCCCAGCATTTT
>-|TRBJ2-2|-|TRBV25-1
CASSGFSRLELFF
TGTGCCAGCAGTGGATTTTCCCGGTTGGAGCTGTTTTTT
>few|TRBJ2-7|TRBD1|TRBV7-6
CASSSPGQGTYEQYF
TGTGCCAGCAGCTCCCCGGGACAGGGGACGTACGAGCAGTACTTC
>once|TRBJ1-2|-|TRBV5-1
CASSLPGVMGYTF
TGCGCCAGCAGCTTGCCGGGGGTAATGGGCTACACCTTC
>-|TRBJ2-5|-|TRBV4-1
CASSQAGPETQYF
TGCGCCAGCAGCCAGGCTGGTCCGGAGACCCAGTACTTC
>-|TRBJ1-2|TRBD1|TRBV11-2
CASSSGQGYGYTF
TGTGCCAGCAGCTCCGGACAGGGCTATGGCTACACCTTC
>few|TRBJ1-1|-|TRBV6-4
CASSDTSRGTEAFF
TGTGCCAGCAGTGACACTTCACGAGGAACTGAAGCTTTCTTT
>-|TRBJ2-1|TRBD2|TRBV11-3
CASSSHDGAGGGSYNEQFF
TGTGCCAGCAGCTCCCACGACGGTGCGGGAGGGGGCTCCTACAATGAGCAGTTCTTC
>-|TRBJ2-7|-|TRBV29-1
CSVEDADVTYEQYF
TGCAGCGTTGAAGATGCAGACGTTACCTACGAGCAGTACTTC
>-|TRBJ1-4|TRBD1|TRBV4-3
CASSPGQGGEKLFF
TGCGCCAGCAGCCCCGGACAGGGAGGTGAAAAACTGTTTTTT